The rows below give T cell receptor beta chains drawn from one sample of a study of vaccination and CD4 T cells after COVID-19. TCRdb recomputed calls from the PCR reads with MiXCR, one row per CDR3 protein. This sample has approximately 16,000 distinct CDR3 sequences, with around 44% found just once. Their target antigens are unknown. The sample in question was CD4+ T cells from blood, cultured in vitro, obtained after SARS-CoV-2 vaccination. The receptors come from a human donor who had recovered from COVID-19. Each CDR3 is given without its conserved first and last residue.

J,V,CDR3
TRBJ2-1,TRBV7-2,ASSLAIGTSLWF
TRBJ2-3,TRBV11-3,ASSPGTSGSTDTQY
TRBJ2-1,TRBV15,ATSRDPIGYNEQF
TRBJ1-5,TRBV5-5,ASSLAGTNGPQH
TRBJ2-1,TRBV20-1,SAQPGTRSNEQF
TRBJ2-2,TRBV6-1,ASLPDIATGELF
TRBJ2-1,TRBV20-1,SAQTGEVSYNEQF
TRBJ2-6,TRBV28,ASSSGTSGANVLT
TRBJ2-3,TRBV29-1,SVGGRTSTDTQY
TRBJ2-4,TRBV20-1,SARQQRQPPGHLQY
TRBJ1-3,TRBV15,ATSRGTGGGNTIY
TRBJ2-7,TRBV2,ASMVEYSYEQY
TRBJ1-5,TRBV20-1,SAPGSVQDQPQH
TRBJ2-3,TRBV7-9,ATEGLAGIDTQY
TRBJ2-7,TRBV28,ASSPTSGSYEQY
TRBJ1-5,TRBV20-1,SAILPRGDILKGINQPQH
TRBJ2-3,TRBV11-2,ASSLPWGRALTDTQY
TRBJ1-5,TRBV6-2/TRBV6-3,ASYTGSSNQPQH
TRBJ1-6,TRBV27,ASSFRTGVNSPLH
TRBJ2-7,TRBV2,ASSPGTGTYEQY
TRBJ1-6,TRBV27,ASSLGSPYNSPLH
TRBJ2-5,TRBV30,AWGGFLGVQETQY
TRBJ2-7,TRBV18,ASSTNSAYEQY
TRBJ2-3,TRBV10-1,ASSAHRGVTDTQY
TRBJ2-5,TRBV5-4,ASSLSGWARGAQETQY
TRBJ1-5,TRBV7-4,ASSVGSGEYQPQH
TRBJ1-3,TRBV7-9,ASSLNQENTIY
TRBJ1-1,TRBV7-9,ASSQRELRAF
TRBJ2-3,TRBV20-1,SARNPLGSADTQY
TRBJ2-1,TRBV28,ASSLIARGRGAQF
TRBJ2-1,TRBV6-2/TRBV6-3,ASSTPTSGHEQF
TRBJ2-1,TRBV19,ASSPIESSYNEQF
TRBJ2-3,TRBV11-3,ASSSGLAGSTDTQY
TRBJ2-7,TRBV7-9,ASSNDRAPLNEQY
TRBJ1-4,TRBV10-3,AISEAAQGRAFEKLF
TRBJ2-1,TRBV28,ASSRGASGSMVEQF
TRBJ2-3,TRBV5-4,ASSPVKGLVVSDTQY
TRBJ2-7,TRBV18,ASSADRGHEQY
TRBJ1-6,TRBV10-3,AISESGGGNSPLH
TRBJ2-3,TRBV2,ASSEELAGVADTQY
TRBJ2-3,TRBV7-2,ASTWMGTDTQY
TRBJ1-3,TRBV6-5,ASSSDSSGNTIY
TRBJ1-1,TRBV18,ASSDRPGNTEAF
TRBJ2-5,TRBV7-9,ASMPQPGQGMKTQY
TRBJ2-7,TRBV6-2/TRBV6-3,ASSETGTSGRGSGQY
TRBJ1-2,TRBV27,ASSLQGGNYGYT
TRBJ2-3,TRBV24-1,ATSETGTGVADTQY
TRBJ2-3,TRBV6-4,ASSGTSGTDTQY
TRBJ2-3,TRBV27,ASSLDGGIGTDTQY
TRBJ2-7,TRBV7-9,ASSPGQFYEQY
TRBJ1-6,TRBV12-3/TRBV12-4,ASSLDVGSVINSPLH
TRBJ2-7,TRBV20-1,SARAPTGNPYEQY
TRBJ2-5,TRBV20-1,SAKGRFKETQY
TRBJ2-1,TRBV28,ASSRGQGVFSYNEQF
TRBJ2-3,TRBV30,AWSLYEADTQY
TRBJ1-6,TRBV11-2,ASSPGTGRTYNSPLH
TRBJ2-7,TRBV6-4,ASGAIGTSKSYEQY
TRBJ2-5,TRBV30,AWGPGQGVWETQY
TRBJ1-1,TRBV12-3/TRBV12-4,ASSPIMNTEAF